The rows below give T cell receptor beta chains drawn from one sample of a study of Graves' ophthalmopathy and Graves' hyperthyroidism. TCRdb itself ran the multiplex PCR reads through MiXCR, one entry per CDR3 protein. Of over a million distinct CDR3 sequences listed, 35% to 40% are singletons. Sequenced sample: peripheral blood or thyroid tissue (not recorded which). The receptor source for this set is an adult man with Graves' hyperthyroidism. Each CDR3 is given with its conserved first and last residue. The order of the fields is clone size, D gene, J gene, V gene, CDR3 DNA, CDR3 protein. A D gene is named only where the DNA matches it firmly. Size values are once, few and many counts, or a class for expanded clones, and some rows have none.

>-|-|TRBJ1-1|TRBV29-1
TGCAGCGTCTGGGGGGTCGGTGAAGCTTTCTTT
CSVWGVGEAFF
>many|-|TRBJ1-2|TRBV9
TGTGCCAGCAGCGCTCACCGGGACAACGCTAACTATGGCTACACCTTC
CASSAHRDNANYGYTF
>-|TRBD2|TRBJ2-7|TRBV4-2
TGTGCCAGCAGCCAAGAGGTCGGGAGAATGGGACTAGCCGACTACGAGCAGTACTTC
CASSQEVGRMGLADYEQYF
>few|TRBD2|TRBJ2-5|TRBV10-3
TGTGCCGGGGGGGATTTGGGGACTGCAGAGACCCAGTACTTC
CAGGDLGTAETQYF
>-|-|TRBJ1-6|TRBV14
TGTGCCAGCAGCCAAGTTGTTAATTCACCCCTCCACTTT
CASSQVVNSPLHF
>once|TRBD2|TRBJ2-5|TRBV10-2
TGCGCCAGCAGTGCCGGACTAGCGGGAATTCTAGAGACCCAGTACTTC
CASSAGLAGILETQYF
>-|TRBD1|TRBJ1-5|TRBV5-1
TGCGCCAGCAGCCCGCAGGGGGGTGGTCAGCCCCAGCATTTT
CASSPQGGGQPQHF
>many|-|TRBJ1-1|TRBV20-1
TGCAGTGCTAGCGTCGGGCCTGAAGCTTTCTTT
CSASVGPEAFF
>-|TRBD1|TRBJ1-5|TRBV20-1
TGCAGTGCTAGGGAACAGGGGGCACAGCCAAGGGAGCCCCAGCATTTT
CSAREQGAQPREPQHF
>few|-|TRBJ1-6|TRBV7-2
TGTGCCAGCACCCGATATTATAATTCACCCCTCCACTTT
CASTRYYNSPLHF
>-|TRBD1|TRBJ2-5|TRBV9
TGTGCCAGCAGCGCCGTACAGGGGCCACAAGAGACCCAGTACTTC
CASSAVQGPQETQYF
>many|-|TRBJ1-5|TRBV7-2
TGTGCCAGCAGCTTAGTGGCTGGGAATCAGCCCCAGCATTTT
CASSLVAGNQPQHF
>-|-|TRBJ1-1|TRBV6-6
TGTGCCAGCAGTTATTTCGGGGTTCCTAACACTGAAGCTTTCTTT
CASSYFGVPNTEAFF
>-|-|TRBJ1-1|TRBV5-1
TGCGCCAGCAGCTTTAACGACCCACGCAGGGAAGCTTTCTTT
CASSFNDPRREAFF
>few|TRBD2|TRBJ2-7|TRBV4-3
TGCGCCAGCAGCCAAGAGACACTAGCGGACTACGAGCAGTACTTC
CASSQETLADYEQYF
>many|-|TRBJ2-2|TRBV5-6
TGTGCCAGCAGCTTGGCCCACGGGGAGCTGTTTTTT
CASSLAHGELFF
>-|TRBD2|TRBJ2-5|TRBV5-1
TGCGCCACCCAGCCGGGAGGGGTTGTTGAGACCCAGTACTTC
CATQPGGVVETQYF
>many|-|TRBJ1-1|TRBV19
TGTGCCAGTAGTACCGGGACGCGTAACACTGAAGCTTTCTTT
CASSTGTRNTEAFF
>few|-|TRBJ1-1|TRBV19
TGTGCCAGTAGCCCTCCCCGACGACAGCACACTGAAGCTTTCTTT
CASSPPRRQHTEAFF
>-|-|TRBJ1-1|TRBV20-1
TGCAGTGCTAGGGAACTCGGGGGACGTCTGGACACTGAAGCTTTCTTT
CSARELGGRLDTEAFF
>many|-|TRBJ1-2|TRBV9
TGTGCCAGCAGCGTAGGGTTTGGTGGCTACACCTTC
CASSVGFGGYTF
>-|-|TRBJ2-1|TRBV29-1
TGCAGCGTTAACAAGGACTCGAGCTCCTACAATGAGCAGTTCTTC
CSVNKDSSSYNEQFF
>-|-|TRBJ2-7|TRBV20-1
TGCAGTGCTAGACCAGACCCGTACGAGCAGTACTTC
CSARPDPYEQYF
>many|-|TRBJ2-6|TRBV9
TGTGCCAGCAGCCAGGAGCCTGGGGCCAACGTCCTGACTTTC
CASSQEPGANVLTF
>few|TRBD1|TRBJ2-2|TRBV12-3/TRBV12-4
TGTGCCAGCAGTCCTCCAGGGGGATTCACCGGGGAGCTGTTTTTT
CASSPPGGFTGELFF
>many|TRBD1|TRBJ2-2|TRBV12-3/TRBV12-4
TGTGCCAGCAGCTTAGGGACAGCAGGGGAGCTGTTTTTT
CASSLGTAGELFF
>-|TRBD1|TRBJ1-6|TRBV10-3
TGTGCCAGCAGTTACCGGGACAGAATTAATTCACCCCTCCACTTT
CASSYRDRINSPLHF
>once|-|TRBJ2-5|TRBV14
TGTGCCAGCAGCCGACGGGCCAGAATAGGGATGGTAGAGACCCAGTACTTC
CASSRRARIGMVETQYF
>many|-|TRBJ1-5|TRBV5-1
TGCGCCAGCAGCTTGGCGATTAATCAGCCCCAGCATTTT
CASSLAINQPQHF
>once|TRBD2|TRBJ2-7|TRBV4-2
TGTGCCAGCAGCCAAGATCCGGGACTAGCAACCTACGAGCAGTACTTC
CASSQDPGLATYEQYF
>-|-|TRBJ2-2|TRBV7-2
TGTGCCAGCAGCTTAACGGCCGGCACCGGGGAGCTGTTTTTT
CASSLTAGTGELFF
>many|-|TRBJ1-1|TRBV20-1
TGCAGTGCCGCGGGCAACGGGGGGGGCAACACTGAAGCTTTCTTT
CSAAGNGGGNTEAFF
>-|TRBD2|TRBJ2-6|TRBV19
TGTGCCAGTAGTCCACTAGCGGACGGCTCTGGGGCCAACGTCCTGACTTTC
CASSPLADGSGANVLTF
>-|-|TRBJ2-7|TRBV6-1
TGTGCCAGCAGTGAACCAGGGAGGAAACTCTCCTACGAGCAGTACTTC
CASSEPGRKLSYEQYF
>-|-|TRBJ1-3|TRBV4-2
TGTGCCAGCAGCCAGCCCCTAGGCGCCGAGGGGTCCGGAAACACCATATATTTT
CASSQPLGAEGSGNTIYF
>many|-|TRBJ1-5|TRBV7-9
TGTGCCAGCAGCTTATTGGGCTCCAATCAGCCCCAGCATTTT
CASSLLGSNQPQHF
>-|-|TRBJ1-4|TRBV7-2
TGTGCCAGCAGCCAGGGACTAGCGCCCCCGGGGGCTGAAAAACTGTTTTTT
CASSQGLAPPGAEKLFF
>few|-|TRBJ2-5|TRBV27
TGTGCCAGCAGTTTTTTGGGAGCTGGAGAGACCCAGTACTTC
CASSFLGAGETQYF
>few|-|TRBJ2-7|TRBV7-8
TGTGCCAGCAGCTTAGCGGGGGCCGAGATCGAGCAGTACTTC
CASSLAGAEIEQYF
>many|-|TRBJ1-1|TRBV12-3/TRBV12-4
TGTGCCAGCAGTTTAGCGACGACGAGCCCCGAAGCTTTCTTT
CASSLATTSPEAFF
>many|TRBD1|TRBJ1-4|TRBV10-2
TGCGCCAGCAGCAGAATTACAGGGGAACTAGGTGAAAAACTGTTTTTT
CASSRITGELGEKLFF
>many|TRBD1|TRBJ2-7|TRBV2
TGTGCCAGCAGTGGGACAGGGGGCTACGAGCAGTACTTC
CASSGTGGYEQYF
>-|TRBD1|TRBJ1-1|TRBV10-3
TGTGCCATCAGTGAAGATTGGACAGGGGGCGCGAGAGCCACTGAAGCTTTCTTT
CAISEDWTGGARATEAFF
>many|-|TRBJ1-5|TRBV7-9
TGTGCCAGCAGCTTCCAGGACCATCAGCCCCAGCATTTT
CASSFQDHQPQHF
>-|-|TRBJ1-1|TRBV29-1
TGCAGCGTTGGCCACAGGGAAGCTTTCTTT
CSVGHREAFF
>few|TRBD1|TRBJ2-5|TRBV5-1
TGCGCCAGCAGCTTATCAGGGGGCAGTGTTAGGGAGACCCAGTACTTC
CASSLSGGSVRETQYF
>-|-|TRBJ2-2|TRBV11-2
TGTGCCAGCAGCAAGGAGCCCGCCGGGCCCAACACCGGGGAGCTGTTTTTT
CASSKEPAGPNTGELFF
>-|-|TRBJ2-3|TRBV7-2
TGTGCCAGCAGCCAAGGGGGGATGACAGATACGCAGTATTTT
CASSQGGMTDTQYF
>many|-|TRBJ1-1|TRBV5-1
TGCGCCAGCAGTTGGGGTACGGACACTGAAGCTTTCTTT
CASSWGTDTEAFF
>-|-|TRBJ1-2|TRBV12-3/TRBV12-4
TGTGCCAGCAGCCAATGGACAGCTAACTATGGCTACACCTTC
CASSQWTANYGYTF
>many|-|TRBJ1-2|TRBV4-3
TGCGCCAGCAGCCACCCCGGACAGAATGGAGGCTATGGCTACACCTTC
CASSHPGQNGGYGYTF
>many|-|TRBJ2-7|TRBV25-1
TGTGCCAGCAGGGGTATCGAGCAGTACTTC
CASRGIEQYF
>-|-|TRBJ1-5|TRBV19
TGTGCCAGTAAAATGGGGGGAGGTCAGCCCCAGCATTTT
CASKMGGGQPQHF
>many|TRBD1|TRBJ1-1|TRBV4-1
TGCGCCAGCAGCCAAGGACAGGGTATGGGGACTGAAGCTTTCTTT
CASSQGQGMGTEAFF
>few|-|TRBJ2-5|TRBV3-1
TGTGCCAGCAGCCCCCCCTGGGCAGGGGACCAAGAGACCCAGTACTTC
CASSPPWAGDQETQYF
>-|TRBD1|TRBJ1-6|TRBV18
TGTGCCAGCTCACCGGGGGGACAGGGGACACCCCTCCACTTT
CASSPGGQGTPLHF
>-|-|TRBJ1-1|TRBV12-3/TRBV12-4
TGTGCCAGCACCCCAATGGGGGCCACTGAAGCTTTCTTT
CASTPMGATEAFF